This paragraph reports one TCR beta chain. Its antigen is unidentified. This specimen belongs to a study of CD8+CD57+ T cells in acquired aplastic anemia. Overall study context: CD4+ and CD8+ cells, once sorted, gave DNA averaging approximately 3 ug. Healthy donors gave some 10 million reads on average for CD4+ cells.

The use of genomic DNA as template underpinned the TCR beta VDJ and CDR3 profiling. TCRdb called the reads again in MiXCR, with one record for every CDR3 protein. The sample records a few hundred thousand distinct CDR3 sequences, under 80% being singletons. Overall study results and limits: The same twenty-nine CD8+ CDR3 sequences occurred in patients and in controls. With respect to CD8+ Simpson's diversity, patients and controls did not differ significantly.

The CDR3 runs 14 residues. Trimming removed 6 bases from V and 13 bases from J, with 24 bases in between. Germline CDR1 reads SQVTM; CDR2 reads ANQGSEA. This chain joins TRBV29-1 and TRBJ2-2, with D perhaps TRBD1 (6 bases). Sequencing was carried out using sorted CD4+, CD8+, or CD8+CD57+ T cells (not recorded which) from PBMCs. This clonotype was sampled from a human donor in good health, serving as a control. This CDR3 is CSVRGSGKSEALFF. As DNA, the CDR3 is TGCAGCGTAAGGGGGAGCGGTAAGAGCGAGGCGCTGTTTTTT.